This T cell receptor (beta chain) was obtained from a study of T-cell reconstitution after alpha-beta-depleted transplantation in children listed by TCRdb under 2016. In terms of the full investigation: Using TCR repertoire profiling, the study quantitatively followed how T-cell immune reconstitution unfolded in children after TCRalphabeta/CD19-depleted allogeneic hematopoietic cell transplantation.

V is shortened by 6 bases, J by 3 bases, and the region joining them spans 15 bases. CDR1 MDHEN and CDR2 SYDVKM are derived from the germline V gene. Including cysteine and phenylalanine, the CDR3 has 14 amino acids. CDR3 DNA is the only sequence kept; it has 42 bases, read in frame from the first base. This clonotype was seen at least ten times. The specificity of this receptor is unknown. There are no base qualities to consult, and no much larger clone falls within one base. The meaning of the sample's treatment or condition label: allogeneic hematopoietic cell transplantation with graft depleted of TCRalphabeta T cells and CD19 B cells. TCRalphabeta/CD19-depleted allogeneic hematopoietic cell grafts were given to the transplant recipients, all of whom were children. General conclusions and limits of the study: Hyperexpanded clone frequencies declined over subsequent months; after one year, T-cell counts and TCRbeta diversity were mostly attributed to newly produced T cells. In some patients, the high TCRbeta diversity seen at day 60 was put down to recipient T cells and intrathymic progenitors that had survived conditioning. The apparently early recovery of alphabetaT-cell counts about two months after transplant reportedly depended on only several hundred rapidly expanded clones that came from non-depleted graft cells.

Libraries were prepared through PCR. Sequenced on an Illumina HiSeq 2500. To normalize quantification of the TCRbeta repertoire, the TCR libraries were built with molecular barcoding that relied on unique molecular identifiers. TCRdb ran its own pipeline on the public reads, namely fastp trimming at Q25 and MiXCR clone calling, and kept in-frame beta chains. Each entry is one CDR3 protein sequence, shown with its most common DNA and genes. Counted in this sample were about 490,000 distinct CDR3 sequences; under 12% of them appeared once. About 2% of the sample lies in the top ten. The TCR comes from a child younger than 10 with inherited bone marrow failure, due to receive a stem cell transplant. The chain is encoded by TRBV28 joined to TRBJ2-7, with no confident D gene call. Specimen: PBMCs, collected before TCRalphabeta/CD19-depleted stem cell transplant. CDR3 loop: CASSAAVDVYEQYF. The DNA is as follows: TGTGCCAGCAGCGCGGCGGTCGATGTCTACGAGCAGTACTTC.